The 26 T cell receptor beta chains presented below share a single source sample, sequenced in a study of tumor and adjacent non-tumor tissue in lung cancer. This sample's RNA came from whole unsorted tissue. This non-tumor lung sample came from over 3 cm beyond the tumor edge. Three rounds of nested PCR, following a modified ARM-PCR protocol, produced the TCRbeta library. TCRdb called the multiplex PCR reads again in MiXCR, with one record for every CDR3 protein. The table has around 76,000 distinct CDR3 sequences, 76% seen once. The sequenced sample was distant non-tumor lung tissue. The receptor source for this set is a man aged 65-85 years with non-small cell lung cancer.

The V gene is TRBV7-8, the J gene TRBJ1-1; the D gene is possibly TRBD1 (6 bases). Germline values: CDR1 SGHVS, CDR2 FQNEAQ. The CDR3 is 13 residues long. V shed 3 bases and J shed 4 bases, with 9 bases lying between them. This CDR3 reads CASSLRGGTEAFF. CDR3 bases: TGTGCCAGCAGCTTGAGAGGGGGCACTGAAGCTTTCTTT.

The chain employs TRBV20-1 and TRBJ2-7, with 12 bases matching TRBD2. The germline V gene encodes CDR1 DFQATT and CDR2 SNEGSKA (reference sequence). The V gene end was trimmed by 8 bases and the J gene end by 7 bases; junction bases not matched to a gene: 15. CDR3 size: 15 residues. The DNA of the CDR3 is TGCAGTTTTAGAGAAGGACTAGCGGGGACCCATGAGCAGTACTTC. Its translation: CSFREGLAGTHEQYF.

The chain couples TRBV11-2 to TRBJ1-3; D ambiguous. Germline assignment: CDR1 SGHAT and CDR2 FQNNGV. The CDR3 extends over 14 amino acids. V was shortened by 5 bases and J by 4 bases, with 12 bases between the two germline ends. CDR3 DNA: TGTGCCAGCAGCCCCGGACGGTCGGGAAACACCATATATTTT. Its protein is CASSPGRSGNTIYF.

The gene calls are TRBV4-2 and TRBJ2-7; weak D call: TRBD2 (5 bases). The CDR3 extends over 16 amino acids. In germline, CDR1 is LGHNA, CDR2 YNFKEQ. Trimming left V 8 bases short and J 4 bases short, with 24 bases between. CDR3 in amino acids: CASGPSLGMDLYEQYF. CDR3 DNA: TGTGCCAGCGGTCCCTCGCTTGGGATGGACTTATACGAGCAGTACTTC.

As regards this clonotype: Sequence at one end of the junction differs from germline and may be a read error. The chain employs TRBV4-1 and TRBJ1-3; D is unresolved. In germline, CDR1 is MGHRA, CDR2 YSYEKL. The CDR3 spans 15 residues. CDR3 sequence (DNA): TGCGCCAGCAGTCAAGATCCGGACTTTTGGATCACCATATATTTT. Protein product: CASSQDPDFWITIYF.

This clonotype was observed a few times. V usage is TRBV12-3 or TRBV12-4 and J usage is TRBJ2-5; 10 positions agree with TRBD2. The CDR3 is 15 residues long. J was trimmed by 11 bases and V by 9 bases; bases with no gene match: 18. The CDR3 DNA reads TGTGCCAGTAGCGGGCTAGCGGGAGTGGTGGACACACAGTACTTC. It is translated as CASSGLAGVVDTQYF.

This clonotype was found a few times. Being one base from a much bigger clone, this may be a read error. The chain joins TRBV6-2 or TRBV6-3 to TRBJ2-6; the D is unclear. Germline V gene lookup returns CDR1 MNHEY and CDR2 SVGEGT. The CDR3 loop spans 16 amino acids. CDR3 region: CASSRPFNSGVNVLTF. CDR3 DNA sequence: TGTGCCAGCAGCCGCCCATTTAACTCTGGGGTCAACGTCCTGACTTTC.

In regard to this clonotype: A much larger clonotype is one base distant, so this may be a read error. The chain is built from TRBV7-9 and TRBJ1-1; tentative D call: TRBD1 (6 bases). CDR1 SEHNR and CDR2 FQNEAQ come from the germline V gene (reference sequence). The CDR3 is 15 residues long. CDR3 in amino acids: CAGSLGSNRDTEAFF. The CDR3 DNA sequence: TGTGCCGGCAGCTTAGGTTCCAACAGGGACACTGAAGCTTTCTTT.

As to this clonotype: One end of the junction varies from germline; a read error may be responsible. V usage is TRBV4-2 and J usage is TRBJ2-5; D perhaps matches TRBD2 (6 bases). CDR3 length equals 16 residues. In germline, CDR1 is LGHNA, CDR2 YNFKEQ. In nucleotides, the CDR3 is TGTGCCAGCAGCCGCCGAGGTAGCGGTAATGAGGAGACCCAACACTTC. Translating gives CASSRRGSGNEETQHF.

In regard to this clonotype: The junction departs from the called germline gene at one end, perhaps through a read error. The J gene is TRBJ2-7, the V gene TRBV12-3 or TRBV12-4; a weak D match, TRBD1 (6 bases). The length of the CDR3 is 15 residues. The CDR3 sequence is CASNTSTGRPYEQYF. CDR3 sequence (DNA): TGCGCCAGCAATACCTCGACAGGAAGACCATACGAGCAGTACTTC.

This clonotype was counted only a few times. At one end, the junction sequence differs from germline, possibly due to a read error. The chain links TRBV11-1 to TRBJ1-1; D is perhaps TRBD1 (6 bases). The CDR3 has 16 amino acids. The V gene's germline CDR1 is SGHAT and CDR2 FQDESV (reference sequence). The CDR3 loop reads CASSLGQWGMNIEAFF. Written as DNA, the CDR3 is TGTGCCAGCAGCTTGGGACAATGGGGCATGAACATTGAAGCTTTCTTT.

Note on this clonotype: This clone may be a read error of a much larger clone one base away. This is likely a read error, given that the CDR3 carries no conserved phenylalanine or tryptophan at its end. V usage is TRBV5-6 and J usage is TRBJ2-5; D call uncertain. V dropped 4 bases and J dropped 5 bases, with 12 bases sitting between them. The CDR3 length is 13 residues. Germline V gene sequence: CDR1 SGHDT, CDR2 YYEEEE. In DNA form, the CDR3 reads TGTGCCAGCAGCCCCAATGCGCGCGAGACCCAGTACCTC. This sequence encodes CASSPNARETQYL.

This clonotype was seen a few times. The junction differs from germline at one of its ends, possibly a read error. The genes are TRBV20-1 and TRBJ2-1; D not resolved. The length of the CDR3 is 13 residues. From germline, CDR1 is DFQATT and CDR2 SNEGSKA (reference sequence). This CDR3 reads CSAIQQEYNEQLF. CDR3 in DNA: TGCAGTGCTATACAGCAGGAGTACAATGAGCAGCTCTTC.

About this clonotype: A read error may produce the germline difference seen at one junction end. The V gene is TRBV15, the J gene TRBJ1-5; D might be TRBD1 (6 bases). The CDR3 covers 17 residues. Germline lookup yields CDR1 LNHNV and CDR2 YYDKDF (reference sequence). DNA of the CDR3: TGTGCCACCAGCAAAGAGGTTTGGGGGCGCGTAGTTCAGCCCCAGAATTTT. Translation: CATSKEVWGRVVQPQNF.

To note about this clonotype: At one boundary the junction diverges from the germline segment, which might be a read error. The V call is TRBV6-5, the J call TRBJ1-2; a weak D match, TRBD1 (5 bases). The CDR3 covers 12 residues. Germline V gene lookup returns CDR1 MNHEY and CDR2 SVGAGI. CDR3 region: CDSSPGQGGYTF. CDR3 sequence (DNA): TGTGACAGCAGTCCCGGGCAGGGCGGATACACCTTC.

Concerning this clonotype: The junction and the germline gene differ at one end; a read error may be behind it. The chain is built from TRBV6-5 and TRBJ2-7; D may be TRBD1 (5 bases). Germline lookup yields CDR1 MNHEY and CDR2 SVGAGI. The CDR3 sequence is 13 residues long. CDR3 sequence reads: CASREYMGHEQCF. As DNA, the CDR3 is TGTGCCAGCAGGGAATACATGGGGCACGAGCAGTGCTTC.

Details on this clonotype: Compared with germline, one end of the junction differs, possibly owing to a read error. The chain uses TRBV2 and TRBJ2-7; either TRBD1 or TRBD2 may fit D (5 bases each). This CDR3 comprises 14 residues. Germline-derived CDR1 and CDR2 are SNHLY and FYNNEI. CDR3 residues: CTSTEGRILYEQYF. The CDR3 region has the DNA TGTACCAGCACCGAGGGACGGATCCTCTACGAGCAGTACTTC.

The sample holds a few counts of this clonotype. Given a much more abundant clone one base away, this may be a read error. The V and J genes are TRBV6-5 and TRBJ2-1, with 11 bases matching TRBD2. This CDR3 region has 15 residues. Per germline, CDR1 MNHEY and CDR2 SVGAGI. In nucleotides, the CDR3 is TGTACCAGCACCTCGGGACTAGCGGATTTCAATGAGCAGTTCTTC. It codes for CTSTSGLADFNEQFF.

To note about this clonotype: The CDR3 ends on some other residue instead of the conserved phenylalanine or tryptophan, so this is likely a read error. The limits of the CDR3 on the DNA are not certain, so only TCRdb's listed CDR3 is given. V is TRBV6-1 and J is TRBJ2-3. The CDR3 has 12 residues if both end residues are counted. Germline assignment: CDR1 MNHNS and CDR2 SASEGT. The CDR3 sequence: CASSESTFTQYL.

For this clonotype: Since the CDR3 does not end with the conserved phenylalanine or tryptophan, this likely comes from a read error. The chain uses TRBV11-3 and TRBJ2-7, with D hard to call. The length of the CDR3 is 12 residues. Germline assignment: CDR1 SGHNT and CDR2 YENEEA. DNA of the CDR3: TGTGCAAGCAGCTTAGTTCGGTACGAGCAGTACTTG. This translates into CASSLVRYEQYL.

Turning to this clonotype: Since no conserved phenylalanine or tryptophan closes the CDR3, a read error is the likely cause. This chain uses TRBV29-1 with TRBJ1-1; tentatively, D is TRBD1 (6 bases). This CDR3 is built from 15 residues. Germline CDR1 is SQVTM and CDR2 is ANQGSEA. V dropped 4 bases and J dropped 11 bases, with 26 bases sitting between them. CDR3 loop: CSVGGDIGLKNGAFS. CDR3 nucleotides: TGCAGCGTTGGGGGGGACATAGGGTTAAAAAATGGGGCTTTCTCT.

On this clonotype: A read error may produce the germline difference seen at one junction end. This CDR3 reads CASNLYPVAKNIQYF. CDR3 in DNA: TGTGCCAGCAATTTATATCCTGTAGCCAAAAACATTCAGTACTTC. This chain connects TRBV28 to TRBJ2-4; no definite D call. CDR1 is MDHEN and CDR2 is SYDVKM in the germline V gene. The CDR3 extends over 15 amino acids.

As concerns this clonotype: At one end, the junction sequence differs from germline, possibly due to a read error. The chain links TRBV13 to TRBJ2-7, with D maybe TRBD2 (6 bases). CDR1 and CDR2 (germline): PRHDT, FYEKMQ (reference sequence). The CDR3 length is 13 residues. The CDR3 sequence is CVSSPPKLAEQYF. The CDR3 nucleotides are TGTGTCAGCAGCCCACCAAAACTAGCAGAGCAGTACTTC.

About this clonotype itself: One junction end does not reproduce the germline sequence, and a read error may be involved. This chain links TRBV12-3 or TRBV12-4 with TRBJ1-3; TRBD1 matches at 8 bases. The CDR3 runs 18 residues. CDR3 region: CASSRPRTGISCGNTIYF. The CDR3 nucleotides are TGTGCCAGCAGTCGTCCCAGGACAGGGATCAGCTGTGGAAATACCATATATTTT.

As for this clonotype: A junction boundary mismatches the germline segment, possibly from a read error. This sequence joins TRBV6-5 and TRBJ2-6, with 9 bases identical to TRBD1. CDR3 length: 17 amino acids. Germline values: CDR1 MNHEY, CDR2 SVGAGI. CDR3 residues: CVSSSGTGGSGANVMTF. CDR3 coding DNA: TGTGTCAGCAGTTCCGGTACAGGGGGCTCTGGGGCCAACGTCATGACTTTC.

This clonotype was recorded at least ten times. The chain is built from TRBV11-3 and TRBJ2-2; D is perhaps TRBD2 (5 bases). This CDR3 is built from 13 residues. The V end lost 10 bases, the J end lost 0 bases, and 9 bases lay between the germline ends. The germline CDR1 and CDR2 sequences are SGHNT and YENEEA. DNA of the CDR3: TGTGCCACCTTGGACTCGAACACCGGGGAGCTGTTTTTT. This encodes CATLDSNTGELFF.